Listed here are 28 T cell receptor beta chains from one sample, sequenced in a study of blood T cell repertoires in COVID-19. TCRdb keeps only in-frame clones here, not all; method: immunoSEQ multiplex PCR. The sample lists approximately 480,000 clones, around 87% occurring once. The sequenced material came from PBMCs or T cells enriched from blood (not recorded which). The receptors here all came from a woman between 18 and 30 years old who had recovered from COVID-19.

The V and J genes are TRBV27 and TRBJ1-1; unclear D gene. V was shortened by 3 bases and J by 3 bases, with 8 bases between the two germline ends. The CDR3 sequence is 13 residues long. The V gene's germline CDR1 is MNHEY and CDR2 SMNVEV (reference sequence). CDR3 sequence reads: CASSLEEDTEAFF. The CDR3 DNA is TGTGCCAGCAGTTTGGAGGAGGACACTGAAGCTTTCTTT.

This clone was picked up a small number of times. The genes are TRBV30 and TRBJ1-2, with D possibly matching TRBD1 (5 bases). Germline V gene data show CDR1 as GTSNPN and CDR2 as SVGIG (reference sequence). The V gene lost 0 bases and the J gene lost 7 bases, with 12 bases spanning the gap. This CDR3 is built from 13 residues. The CDR3 DNA sequence: TGTGCCTGGAGTGTACGAGACAGTGGTGGCTACACCTTC. This translates into CAWSVRDSGGYTF.

The chain employs TRBV11-3 and TRBJ2-3, with 15 bases that match TRBD2. The V gene's germline CDR1 is SGHNT and CDR2 YENEEA. The trim removed 4 bases at V and 6 bases at J, leaving 5 bases unmatched. The CDR3 has 16 amino acids. The CDR3: CASSSGLAGGMDTQYF. DNA for the CDR3: TGTGCCAGCAGCTCCGGACTAGCGGGGGGGATGGATACGCAGTATTTT. Filled out from reference TRBV11-3 and TRBJ2-3, the complete variable domain reads EAGVVQSPRYKIIEKKQPVAFWCNPISGHNTLYWYLQNLGQGPELLIRYENEEAVDDSQLPKDRFSAERLKGVDSTLKIQPAELGDSAVYLCASSSGLAGGMDTQYFGPGTRLTVL.

This clone was detected only once. The rearrangement links TRBV6-6 to TRBJ1-6; tentatively, D is TRBD1 (5 bases). The CDR3 is 13 residues long. V dropped 7 bases and J dropped 4 bases, with 8 bases sitting between them. Germline loops: CDR1 MNHNY, CDR2 SVGAGI (reference sequence). Here the CDR3 DNA reads TGTGCCAGCATCAGGGTTTATAATTCACCCCTCCACTTT. Protein sequence: CASIRVYNSPLHF.

The CDR3 here is CASSHDSIYGYTF. The CDR3 DNA reads TGTGCCAGCAGCCATGACAGCATCTATGGCTACACCTTC. V usage is TRBV7-9 and J usage is TRBJ1-2; tentative D call: TRBD1 (5 bases). The CDR3 extends over 13 amino acids. The V gene lost 5 bases and the J gene lost 4 bases, with 11 bases spanning the gap. CDR1 is SEHNR and CDR2 is FQNEAQ in the germline V gene (reference sequence).

This clone was counted once. This chain links TRBV28 with TRBJ1-2, with 11 bases that match TRBD1. Looked up from germline, CDR1 is MDHEN and CDR2 is SYDVKM. Unmatched junction bases numbered 19, after V lost 0 bases and J lost 4 bases. There are 21 residues in the CDR3. CDR3 loop: CASSLCKPDEDRGPSGYGYTF. DNA for the CDR3: TGTGCCAGCAGTTTATGCAAACCTGATGAGGACAGGGGGCCGTCAGGCTATGGCTACACCTTC.

Turning to this clone: A single base separates this from a much larger clone, so it may be a read error. The chain employs TRBV27 and TRBJ1-2; D is undetermined. V lost 6 bases, J lost 6 bases, and 5 bases lay in between. CDR3 length: 10 residues. Germline V gives CDR1 MNHEY, CDR2 SMNVEV (reference sequence). The CDR3 here is CASSRDGYTF. CDR3 DNA: TGTGCCAGCAGCCGCGATGGCTACACCTTC.

V and J are TRBV15 and TRBJ1-2, with 12 bases identical to TRBD1. CDR1 and CDR2 from the germline V gene are LNHNV and YYDKDF (reference sequence). The CDR3 length is 15 residues. V gave up 0 bases and J gave up 8 bases; unmatched junction bases: 4. The chain's CDR3 is CATSRDGTGGAGYTF. The CDR3 region has the DNA TGTGCCACCAGCAGAGATGGGACAGGGGGCGCGGGCTACACCTTC.

This CDR3 is CASSVAPPGLAGDYPLYEQYF. DNA of the CDR3: TGTGCCAGCAGCGTAGCACCACCGGGACTAGCGGGAGACTACCCCCTCTACGAGCAGTACTTC. The chain carries TRBV9 and TRBJ2-7; TRBD2 agrees at 14 bases. CDR1 and CDR2 from the germline V gene are SGDLS and YYNGEE. Losses at the gene ends were 0 bases for V and 3 bases for J; bases not matched to a gene: 17. The CDR3 consists of 21 residues. The complete variable domain, with remaining parts taken from reference TRBV9 and TRBJ2-7, reads DSGVTQTPKHLITATGQRVTLRCSPRSGDLSVYWYQQSLDQGLQFLIQYYNGEERAKGNILERFSAQQFPDLHSELNLSSLELGDSALYFCASSVAPPGLAGDYPLYEQYFGPGTRLTVT.

The CDR3 loop reads CASSLGTGGNTEAFF. In DNA form, the CDR3 reads TGCGCCAGCAGCTTAGGAACAGGGGGAAACACTGAAGCTTTCTTT. The chain recombines TRBV5-1 with TRBJ1-1, with 8 nucleotides matching TRBD1. The CDR3 totals 15 residues. V lost 2 bases to trimming and J lost 2 bases; unmatched junction nucleotides: 5. CDR1 and CDR2 from the germline V gene are SGHRS and YFSETQ.

This clone was seen just once. This chain joins TRBV5-4 and TRBJ2-4; 12 positions match TRBD2. The CDR3 sequence is 17 residues long. V was clipped by 4 bases and J by 0 bases; unmatched bases: 5. Germline V lookup: CDR1 SGHNT, CDR2 YYREEE (reference sequence). CDR3 bases: TGTGCCAGCAGCCGGGGACTAGCGGGCCTAGCCAAAAACATTCAGTACTTC. Translation gives CASSRGLAGLAKNIQYF.

The table lists this clone with a count of one. This sequence joins TRBV2 and TRBJ2-1, with D uncertain. The V gene lost 4 bases and the J gene lost 13 bases, with 8 bases spanning the gap. This CDR3 has 10 residues. In germline, CDR1 is SNHLY, CDR2 FYNNEI. The CDR3 DNA reads TGTGCCAGCAGTGCCACTGTACAGTTCTTC. Amino acid sequence: CASSATVQFF.

The rearrangement links TRBV19 to TRBJ1-1; D might be TRBD1 (6 bases). This CDR3 has 15 residues. Germline V gives CDR1 LNHDA, CDR2 SQIVND (reference sequence). V lost 7 bases, J lost 1 base, and 16 bases lay in between. CDR3 DNA sequence: TGTGCCAGTAAGGGGGGAGGGCAAGAGAACACTGAAGCTTTCTTT. Translation gives CASKGGGQENTEAFF.

This chain uses TRBV27 with TRBJ2-7, with TRBD1 as a possible D gene (7 bases). V was cut by 4 bases and J by 6 bases, with 13 bases left in between. Germline V gene lookup returns CDR1 MNHEY and CDR2 SMNVEV (reference sequence). The CDR3 has 13 amino acids. This CDR3 is CASSWAQGGEQYF. CDR3 nucleotide sequence: TGTGCCAGCAGTTGGGCCCAGGGGGGCGAGCAGTACTTC.

The V gene is TRBV6-1, the J gene TRBJ2-3, with D possibly TRBD1 on 5 matching bases. Per the germline V gene, CDR1 is MNHNS and CDR2 is SASEGT. CDR3 size: 16 residues. V lost 4 bases and J lost 0, with 14 bases in between. The CDR3, as DNA: TGTGCCAGCAGTGTCCTGGGGCTTGCTAGCACAGATACGCAGTATTTT. This translates into CASSVLGLASTDTQYF.

This sequence joins TRBV3-1 (or the pseudogene TRBV3-2) and TRBJ1-5; D remains unclear. V was clipped by 0 bases and J by 5 bases, with 2 bases between them. CDR1 is LGHDT, CDR2 YNNKEL, per germline (reference sequence). The CDR3 spans 12 residues. The CDR3 reads CASSQDDQPQHF. The CDR3 DNA sequence: TGTGCCAGCAGCCAAGACGATCAGCCCCAGCATTTT.

The rearrangement links TRBV6-5 to TRBJ1-2; 10 nucleotides line up with TRBD1. CDR1 and CDR2 (germline): MNHEY, SVGAGI. The CDR3 has 15 residues. V lost 6 bases, J lost 6 bases, and 10 bases stayed unmatched. DNA for the CDR3: TGTGCCAGCAGCCGGGGACAGGGGCCGGCCGATGGCTACACCTTC. It is translated as CASSRGQGPADGYTF.

The V gene is TRBV5-1, the J gene TRBJ2-5; D remains ambiguous. CDR1 and CDR2 from the germline V gene are SGHRS and YFSETQ. V lost 2 bases and J lost 8, with 16 bases in between. This CDR3 contains 14 residues. The CDR3 loop reads CASSFRMGEITQYF. The DNA for the CDR3 is TGCGCCAGCAGCTTTAGAATGGGCGAAATAACCCAGTACTTC.

The V call is TRBV18, the J call TRBJ1-1, with TRBD1 as a possible D gene (6 bases). The V gene lost 3 bases and the J gene lost 4 bases, with 15 bases spanning the gap. Looked up from germline, CDR1 is KGHSH and CDR2 is LQKENI. The CDR3 is 15 residues long. The CDR3 bases are TGTGCCAGCTCACCGGTTTCAGGGGTTACCACTGAAGCTTTCTTT. Translation: CASSPVSGVTTEAFF.

The chain uses TRBV27 and TRBJ2-7; no definite D call. CDR3 length equals 12 residues. V was clipped by 8 bases and J by 3 bases, with 11 bases between them. The germline V gene has CDR1 MNHEY and CDR2 SMNVEV (reference sequence). DNA of the CDR3: TGTGCCAGCCGGAGCGACCTCTACGAGCAGTACTTC. Its protein product is CASRSDLYEQYF.

The chain has TRBV30 and TRBJ1-5; the D gene is possibly TRBD1 (5 bases). Germline CDR1 and CDR2: GTSNPN and SVGIG (reference sequence). The CDR3 runs 14 residues. V lost 2 bases and J lost 5, with 13 bases in between. For the CDR3, the DNA is TGTGCCTGGAGTAGAAGGGGTTTGGATCAGCCCCAGCATTTT. Translated: CAWSRRGLDQPQHF.

The chain couples TRBV6-5 to TRBJ1-1; D unresolved. CDR1 and CDR2 (germline): MNHEY, SVGAGI. The V end was cut by 2 bases, the J end by 4 bases, with 2 bases between. The CDR3 totals 11 residues. CDR3 residues: CASSYLTEAFF. The DNA for the CDR3 is TGTGCCAGCAGTTACCTCACTGAAGCTTTCTTT.

This clone has a single count. The J gene is TRBJ2-5, the V gene TRBV5-1; 11 positions match TRBD2. CDR3 length: 17 residues. V dropped 2 bases and J dropped 1; count of bases not matched to a gene: 7. The germline gives CDR1 SGHRS, CDR2 YFSETQ. For the CDR3, the DNA is TGCGCCAGCAGCTTCGGCGGTAGCGGGGGGGCCCAAGAGACCCAGTACTTC. This encodes CASSFGGSGGAQETQYF. Combining the CDR3 with reference TRBV5-1 and TRBJ2-5 gives the whole variable domain KAGVTQTPRYLIKTRGQQVTLSCSPISGHRSVSWYQQTPGQGLQFLFEYFSETQRNKGNFPGRFSGRQFSNSRSEMNVSTLELGDSALYLCASSFGGSGGAQETQYFGPGTRLLVL.

The rearrangement links TRBV6-5 to TRBJ1-1, with D possibly being TRBD1 (6 bases). The CDR3 has 14 residues. Deletions cut 2 bases from V and 6 bases from J, with 13 bases between. Germline CDR1 MNHEY, CDR2 SVGAGI. CDR3 sequence reads: CASSYGRTASEAFF. CDR3 sequence (DNA): TGTGCCAGCAGTTACGGGCGGACAGCTTCTGAAGCTTTCTTT.

V is TRBV5-6 and J is TRBJ1-2; 9 nucleotides line up with TRBD1. The CDR3 runs to 16 residues. V trimming: 0 bases; J trimming: 4 bases; junction bases outside the gene matches: 7. CDR1 SGHDT and CDR2 YYEEEE come from the germline V gene. The chain's CDR3 is CASSLGQGGVFYGYTF. CDR3 in DNA: TGTGCCAGCAGCTTGGGACAGGGGGGTGTCTTCTATGGCTACACCTTC.

About this clone: One end of the junction does not line up with germline, which may come from a read error. The chain combines TRBV7-7 with TRBJ2-5; D remains unclear. Germline V gives CDR1 SSHAT, CDR2 FNYEAQ (reference sequence). CDR3 length equals 12 residues. CDR3 nucleotides: TGTGCTAGCAGCTTAGCCGGGGAGACCCAGTACTTC. Protein product: CASSLAGETQYF.

The chain is built from TRBV5-6 and TRBJ1-3; D is possibly TRBD1 (6 bases). CDR3 length: 17 residues. Germline CDR1 is SGHDT and CDR2 is YYEEEE. V was shortened by 0 bases and J by 4 bases, with 17 bases between the two germline ends. The DNA for the CDR3 is TGTGCCAGCAGCTTGGTAGGGGGAAATCCCGCCGGAAACACCATATATTTT. Its translation is CASSLVGGNPAGNTIYF.

The chain has TRBV2 and TRBJ1-2; D is unclear. Per germline, CDR1 SNHLY and CDR2 FYNNEI. With 3 bases removed from V and 4 bases from J, the gap between germline ends came to 6 bases. This CDR3 is 12 amino acids long. Written as DNA, the CDR3 is TGTGCCAGCAGTGACAGGCCCTATGGCTACACCTTC. It codes for CASSDRPYGYTF.